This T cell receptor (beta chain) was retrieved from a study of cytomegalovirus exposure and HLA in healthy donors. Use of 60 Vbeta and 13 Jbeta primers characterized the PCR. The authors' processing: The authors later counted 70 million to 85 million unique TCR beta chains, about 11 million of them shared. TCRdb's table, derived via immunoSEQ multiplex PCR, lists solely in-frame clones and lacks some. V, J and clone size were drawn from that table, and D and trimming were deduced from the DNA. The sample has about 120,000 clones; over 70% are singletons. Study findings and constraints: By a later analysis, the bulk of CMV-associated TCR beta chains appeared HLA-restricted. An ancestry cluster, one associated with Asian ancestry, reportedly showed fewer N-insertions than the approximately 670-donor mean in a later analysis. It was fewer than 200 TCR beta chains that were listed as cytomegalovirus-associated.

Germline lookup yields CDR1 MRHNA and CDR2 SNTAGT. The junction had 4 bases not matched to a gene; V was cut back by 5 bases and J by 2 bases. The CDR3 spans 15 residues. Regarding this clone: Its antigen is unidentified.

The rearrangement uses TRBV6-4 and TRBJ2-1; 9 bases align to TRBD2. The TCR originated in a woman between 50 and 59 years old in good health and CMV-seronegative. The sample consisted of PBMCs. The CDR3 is CASSPGLATYNEQFF. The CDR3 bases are TGTGCCAGCAGTCCGGGACTAGCAACCTACAATGAGCAGTTCTTC.